This TCR beta chain was recovered during a study of blood T cell repertoires in COVID-19. This clone was observed a few times. CDR3 length: 16 amino acids. Germline V gene data show CDR1 as MNHNY and CDR2 as SVGAGI (reference sequence). V trimming: 5 bases; J trimming: 4 bases; junction bases outside the gene matches: 5. The participants were between about 18 and 90 years old and came from about two dozen US areas. Assay: immunoSEQ multiplex PCR; the TCRdb copy retains only in-frame clones and omits some. The profile shows approximately 260,000 clones, around 81% of them singletons. This TCR was sampled from a man aged 50-59 years who had recovered from COVID-19. V gene TRBV6-6 combines with J gene TRBJ2-2, with 12 bases aligning to TRBD2. The sequenced sample consisted of PBMCs or T cells enriched from blood (not recorded which). In DNA, the CDR3 is TGTGCCAGCAGTCGACTAGCGGGAGCGGGCACCGGGGAGCTGTTTTTT. This codes for CASSRLAGAGTGELFF.